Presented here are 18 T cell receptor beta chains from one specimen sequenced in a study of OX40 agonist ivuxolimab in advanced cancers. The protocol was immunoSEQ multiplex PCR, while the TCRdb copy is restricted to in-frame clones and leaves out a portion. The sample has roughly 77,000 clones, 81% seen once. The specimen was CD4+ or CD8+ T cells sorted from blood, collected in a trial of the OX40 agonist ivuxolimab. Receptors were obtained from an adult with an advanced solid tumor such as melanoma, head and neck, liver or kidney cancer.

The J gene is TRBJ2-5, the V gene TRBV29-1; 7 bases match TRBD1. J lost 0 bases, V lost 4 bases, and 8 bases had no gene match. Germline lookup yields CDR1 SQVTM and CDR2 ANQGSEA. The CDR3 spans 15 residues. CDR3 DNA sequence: TGCAGCGTTGTTTCCGGGACAGTGTACCAAGAGACCCAGTACTTC. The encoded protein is CSVVSGTVYQETQYF.

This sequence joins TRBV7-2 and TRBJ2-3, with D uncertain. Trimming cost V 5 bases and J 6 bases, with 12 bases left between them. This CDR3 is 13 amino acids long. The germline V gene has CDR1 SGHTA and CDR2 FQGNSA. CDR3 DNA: TGTGCCAGCAGCCGCGGATTTCTGGATACGCAGTATTTT. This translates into CASSRGFLDTQYF.

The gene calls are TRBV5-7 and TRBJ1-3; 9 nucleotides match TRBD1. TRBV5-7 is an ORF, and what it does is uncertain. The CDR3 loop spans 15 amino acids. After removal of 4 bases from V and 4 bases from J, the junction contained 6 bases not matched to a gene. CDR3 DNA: TGTGCCAGCAGCAGGGGGACAGGGCGCGGAAACACCATATATTTT. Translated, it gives CASSRGTGRGNTIYF.

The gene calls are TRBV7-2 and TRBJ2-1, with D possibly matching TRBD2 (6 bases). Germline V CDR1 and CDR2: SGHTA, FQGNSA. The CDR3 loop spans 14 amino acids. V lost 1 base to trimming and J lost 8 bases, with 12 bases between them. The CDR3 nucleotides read TGTGCCAGCAGCTTAGTGACTAGGCTGGATGAGCAGTTCTTC. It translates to CASSLVTRLDEQFF.

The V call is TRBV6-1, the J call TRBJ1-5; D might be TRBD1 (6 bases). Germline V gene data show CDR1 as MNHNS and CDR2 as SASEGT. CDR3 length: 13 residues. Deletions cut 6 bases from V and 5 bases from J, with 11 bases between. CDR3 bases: TGTGCCAGCAGAGAGACAGGATATCAGCCCCAGCATTTT. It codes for CASRETGYQPQHF.

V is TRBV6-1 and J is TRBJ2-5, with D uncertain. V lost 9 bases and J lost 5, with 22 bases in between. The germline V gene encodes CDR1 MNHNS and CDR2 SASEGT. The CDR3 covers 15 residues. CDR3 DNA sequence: TGTGCCAGTATAACATATGGGGATTTCGTGGAGACCCAGTACTTC. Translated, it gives CASITYGDFVETQYF.

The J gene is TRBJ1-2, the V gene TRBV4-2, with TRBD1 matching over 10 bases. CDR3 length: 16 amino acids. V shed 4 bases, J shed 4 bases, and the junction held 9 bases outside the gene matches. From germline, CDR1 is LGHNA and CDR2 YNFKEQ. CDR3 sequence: CASSPSGTGVGYGYTF. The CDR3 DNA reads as TGTGCCAGCAGCCCATCCGGGACAGGGGTTGGCTATGGCTACACCTTC.

CDR3 amino acids: CASSPSSYGYTF. The CDR3 bases are TGTGCCAGCAGCCCCTCCTCTTATGGCTACACCTTC. This chain uses TRBV7-9 with TRBJ1-2; the D is unclear. The CDR3 spans 12 residues. Trimming removed 5 bases from V and 5 bases from J, with 9 bases in between. CDR1 is SEHNR and CDR2 is FQNEAQ in the germline V gene (reference sequence).

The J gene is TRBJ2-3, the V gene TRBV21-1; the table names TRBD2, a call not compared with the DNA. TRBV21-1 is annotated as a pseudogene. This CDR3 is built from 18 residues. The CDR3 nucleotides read TGTGCCAGCAGCAAGGGACTAGCGGGAGTCCGCCCTATCGATACGCAGTATTTT. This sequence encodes CASSKGLAGVRPIDTQYF.

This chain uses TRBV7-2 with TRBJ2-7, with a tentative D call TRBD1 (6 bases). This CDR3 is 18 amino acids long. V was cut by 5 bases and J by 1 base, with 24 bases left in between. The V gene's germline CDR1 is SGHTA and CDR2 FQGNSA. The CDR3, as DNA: TGTGCCAGCAGCCCCCCTCCCGCGTATGGGGGCCATTCCTACGAGCAGTACTTC. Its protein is CASSPPPAYGGHSYEQYF.

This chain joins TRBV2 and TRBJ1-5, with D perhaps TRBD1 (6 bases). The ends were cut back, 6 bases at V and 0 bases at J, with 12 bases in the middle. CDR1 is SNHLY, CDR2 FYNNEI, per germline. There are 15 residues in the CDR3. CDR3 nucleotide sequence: TGTGCCAGCAGCGTCACAGGGATTAGCAATCAGCCCCAGCATTTT. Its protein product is CASSVTGISNQPQHF.

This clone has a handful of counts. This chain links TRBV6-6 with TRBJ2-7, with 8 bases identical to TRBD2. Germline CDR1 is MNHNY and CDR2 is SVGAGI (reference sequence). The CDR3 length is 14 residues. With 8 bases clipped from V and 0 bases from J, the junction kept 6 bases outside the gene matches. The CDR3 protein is CASLGGGSSYEQYF. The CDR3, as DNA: TGTGCCAGCTTGGGCGGGGGGTCCTCCTACGAGCAGTACTTC.

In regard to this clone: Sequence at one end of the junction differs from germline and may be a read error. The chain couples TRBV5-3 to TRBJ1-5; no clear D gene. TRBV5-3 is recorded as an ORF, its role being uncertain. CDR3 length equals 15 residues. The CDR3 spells CASSWKLGGNQPQHF. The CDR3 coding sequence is TGTGCCAGCAGCTGGAAGCTGGGAGGCAATCAGCCCCAGCATTTT.

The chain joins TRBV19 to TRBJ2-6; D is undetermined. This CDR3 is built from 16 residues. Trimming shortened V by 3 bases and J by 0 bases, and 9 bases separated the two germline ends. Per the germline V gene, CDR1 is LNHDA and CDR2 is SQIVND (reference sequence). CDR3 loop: CASSISAGSGANVLTF. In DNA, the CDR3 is TGTGCCAGTAGTATCTCGGCCGGCTCTGGGGCCAACGTCCTGACTTTC.

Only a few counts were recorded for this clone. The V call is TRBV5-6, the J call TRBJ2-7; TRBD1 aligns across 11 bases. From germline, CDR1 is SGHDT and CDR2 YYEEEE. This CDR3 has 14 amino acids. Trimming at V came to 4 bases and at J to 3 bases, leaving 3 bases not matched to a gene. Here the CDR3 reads CASSPGQGGYEQYF. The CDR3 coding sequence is TGTGCCAGCAGCCCGGGACAGGGGGGCTACGAGCAGTACTTC.

The CDR3 sequence is CASSLGDMGYGYTF. As DNA, the CDR3 is TGCGCCAGCAGCTTGGGAGACATGGGCTATGGCTACACCTTC. The V and J genes are TRBV5-1 and TRBJ1-2, with no clear D. The CDR3 sequence is 14 residues long. V gave up 0 bases and J gave up 4 bases, with 10 bases separating them. Germline CDR1 and CDR2: SGHRS and YFSETQ.

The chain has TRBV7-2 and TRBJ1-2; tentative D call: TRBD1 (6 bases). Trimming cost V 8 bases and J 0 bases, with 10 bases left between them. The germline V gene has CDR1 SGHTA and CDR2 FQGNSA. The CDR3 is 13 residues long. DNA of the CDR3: TGTGCCAGCGGGGGGGCCTCTAACTATGGCTACACCTTC. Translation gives CASGGASNYGYTF.

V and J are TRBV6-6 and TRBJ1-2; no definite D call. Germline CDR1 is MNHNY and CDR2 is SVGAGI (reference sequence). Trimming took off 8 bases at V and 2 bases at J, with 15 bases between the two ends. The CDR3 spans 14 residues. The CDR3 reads CASRGGNENYGYTF. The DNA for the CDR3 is TGTGCCAGCCGAGGCGGTAATGAAAACTATGGCTACACCTTC.